This T cell receptor (beta chain) was identified during a study of technical replicates of blood from several donors. With 5 bases removed from V and 6 bases from J, the gap between germline ends came to 20 bases. CDR3 length: 15 residues. Per germline, CDR1 MNHEY and CDR2 SVGAGI. Produced via immunoSEQ multiplex PCR; TCRdb's table is partial and in-frame only. The sample carries about 58,000 clones, approximately 95% recorded once. The material sequenced was PBMCs. This TCR was recovered from a human donor in good health. Some clones in this sample may be carry-over from other donors' samples. This rearrangement joins TRBV6-5 to TRBJ2-7; D gene unclear. In DNA, the CDR3 is TGTGCCAGCAGTCTTGACAAATCCCTTCGTCCCGAGCAGTACTTC. It translates to CASSLDKSLRPEQYF.